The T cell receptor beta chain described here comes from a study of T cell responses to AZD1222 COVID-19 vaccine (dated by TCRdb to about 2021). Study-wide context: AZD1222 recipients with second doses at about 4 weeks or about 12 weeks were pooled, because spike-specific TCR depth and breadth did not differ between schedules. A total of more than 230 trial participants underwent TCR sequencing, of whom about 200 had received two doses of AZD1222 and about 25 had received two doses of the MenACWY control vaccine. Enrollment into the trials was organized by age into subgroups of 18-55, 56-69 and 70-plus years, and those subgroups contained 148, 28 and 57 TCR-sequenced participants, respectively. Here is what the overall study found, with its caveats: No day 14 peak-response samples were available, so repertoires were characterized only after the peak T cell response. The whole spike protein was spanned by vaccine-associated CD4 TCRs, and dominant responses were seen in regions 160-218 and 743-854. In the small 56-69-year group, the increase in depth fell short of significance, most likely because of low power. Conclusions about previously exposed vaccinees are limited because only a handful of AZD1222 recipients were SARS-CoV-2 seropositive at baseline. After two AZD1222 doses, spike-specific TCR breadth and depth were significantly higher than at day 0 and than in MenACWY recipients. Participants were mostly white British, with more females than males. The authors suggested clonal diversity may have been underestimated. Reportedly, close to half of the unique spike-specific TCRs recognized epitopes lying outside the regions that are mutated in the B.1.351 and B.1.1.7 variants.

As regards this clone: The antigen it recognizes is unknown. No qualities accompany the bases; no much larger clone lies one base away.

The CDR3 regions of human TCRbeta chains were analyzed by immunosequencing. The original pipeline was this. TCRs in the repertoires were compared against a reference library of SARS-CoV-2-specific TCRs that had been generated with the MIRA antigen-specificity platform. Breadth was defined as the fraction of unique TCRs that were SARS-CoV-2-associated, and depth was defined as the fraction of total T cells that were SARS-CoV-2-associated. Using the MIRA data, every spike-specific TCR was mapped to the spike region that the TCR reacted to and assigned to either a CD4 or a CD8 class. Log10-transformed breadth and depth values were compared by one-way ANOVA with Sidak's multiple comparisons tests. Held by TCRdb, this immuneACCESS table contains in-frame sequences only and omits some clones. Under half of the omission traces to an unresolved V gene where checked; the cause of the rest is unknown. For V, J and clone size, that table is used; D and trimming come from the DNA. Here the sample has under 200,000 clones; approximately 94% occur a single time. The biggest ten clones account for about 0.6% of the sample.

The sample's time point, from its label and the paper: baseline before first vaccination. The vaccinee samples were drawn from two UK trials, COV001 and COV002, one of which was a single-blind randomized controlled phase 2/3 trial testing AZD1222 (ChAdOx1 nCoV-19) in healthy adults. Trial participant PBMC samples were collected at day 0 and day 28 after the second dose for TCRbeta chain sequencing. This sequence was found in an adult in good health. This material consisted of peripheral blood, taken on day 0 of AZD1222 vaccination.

The CDR3: CASSVAPGTNEKLFF. Read as DNA, the sequence is TGTGCCAGCAGCGTAGCGCCGGGAACTAATGAAAAACTGTTTTTT. The receptor chain draws on TRBV9 and TRBJ1-4, with the D gene not clear enough to name. The CDR3 runs 15 residues from the cysteine to the phenylalanine. This entry keeps only the CDR3 DNA: 45 bases, framed from base 1. From a lookup of the germline V gene, CDR1 and CDR2 are SGDLS and YYNGEE. V loses 0 bases of germline sequence and J loses 1 base, and the interval between the two ends is 7 bases. The full variable domain, completed from the reference TRBV9 and TRBJ1-4 proteins outside the CDR3, reads DSGVTQTPKHLITATGQRVTLRCSPRSGDLSVYWYQQSLDQGLQFLIQYYNGEERAKGNILERFSAQQFPDLHSELNLSSLELGDSALYFCASSVAPGTNEKLFFGSGTQLSVL.